Following are 21 T cell receptor beta chains from one sample sequenced in a study of response to subunit inactivated influenza vaccine. TCRdb re-analysed the RT-PCR reads in MiXCR, keeping a single row per CDR3 protein. The sample records 500,000 to 600,000 distinct CDR3 sequences, about 15% being singletons. The source material was CD4+ T cells sorted from PBMCs, sampled around 2 years after vaccination. These receptors all stem from a man aged 50 to 75 who received an inactivated influenza vaccine.

The rearrangement joins TRBV28 to TRBJ2-7; D is possibly TRBD2 (5 bases). V was trimmed by 2 bases and J by 0 bases, leaving 11 bases between them. This CDR3 is 15 amino acids long. The germline gives CDR1 MDHEN, CDR2 SYDVKM. Here the CDR3 reads CASSLKWEPSYEQYF. The DNA of the CDR3 is TGTGCCAGCAGTTTAAAATGGGAGCCCTCCTACGAGCAGTACTTC.

The chain carries TRBV20-1 and TRBJ1-3; D is undetermined. The ends were cut back, 3 bases at V and 0 bases at J, with 15 bases in the middle. Germline V CDR1 and CDR2: DFQATT, SNEGSKA (reference sequence). The CDR3 extends over 16 amino acids. CDR3 protein: CSASAQLAASGNTIYF. DNA for the CDR3: TGCAGTGCTAGCGCCCAGTTGGCAGCCTCTGGAAACACCATATATTTT.

The rearrangement uses TRBV6-2 or TRBV6-3 and TRBJ1-5, with D possibly TRBD1 on 5 matching bases. The CDR3 length is 15 residues. V was shortened by 0 bases and J by 1 base, with 7 bases between the two germline ends. Germline CDR1 MNHEY, CDR2 SVGEGT. The CDR3 loop is CASSYSGQSNQPQHF. CDR3 in DNA: TGTGCCAGCAGTTACTCAGGACAAAGCAATCAGCCCCAGCATTTT.

This chain connects TRBV20-1 to TRBJ2-1; 10 bases map to TRBD2. After removal of 0 bases from V and 9 bases from J, the junction contained 5 bases not matched to a gene. The CDR3 contains 14 residues. The germline CDR1 and CDR2 sequences are DFQATT and SNEGSKA (reference sequence). Written as DNA, the CDR3 is TGCAGTGCTAGAGATCTAGCGGGAGCGGTTGAGCAGTTCTTC. Its protein is CSARDLAGAVEQFF.

This clonotype has more than one count but fewer than ten. The gene calls are TRBV5-1 and TRBJ2-1, with TRBD2 matching 13 bases. J lost 9 bases, V lost 7 bases, and 10 bases had no gene match. Germline V gene data show CDR1 as SGHRS and CDR2 as YFSETQ. The CDR3 consists of 15 residues. CDR3 loop: CASGNPGLAGTEQFF. CDR3 nucleotide sequence: TGCGCCAGCGGAAACCCGGGACTAGCGGGAACTGAGCAGTTCTTC.

This chain links TRBV4-2 with TRBJ2-3; D gene uncertain. Germline values: CDR1 LGHNA, CDR2 YNFKEQ. The V end was cut by 0 bases, the J end by 4 bases, with 11 bases between. The CDR3 loop spans 15 amino acids. This CDR3 reads CASSQEGHWSDTQYF. CDR3 nucleotide sequence: TGTGCCAGCAGCCAAGAGGGTCATTGGTCAGATACGCAGTATTTT.

This clonotype came up a few times. This chain connects TRBV12-3 or TRBV12-4 to TRBJ1-1; D perhaps matches TRBD1 (6 bases). CDR3 length: 14 amino acids. V dropped 3 bases and J dropped 3 bases, with 11 bases sitting between them. CDR3 in amino acids: CASSFTGRDTEAFF. CDR3 DNA sequence: TGTGCCAGCAGTTTCACAGGGAGGGACACTGAAGCTTTCTTT.

The CDR3: CASDDRGWANVLTF. The CDR3 bases are TGTGCCAGCGACGACAGGGGCTGGGCCAACGTCCTGACTTTC. This chain connects TRBV12-3 or TRBV12-4 to TRBJ2-6; TRBD1 aligns across 8 bases. The CDR3 extends over 14 amino acids. Trimming took 8 bases from V and 5 from J; bases not matched to a gene: 5.

This clonotype was detected only a few times. CDR3 nucleotides: TGCGCCAGCAGCTCTGAGGGACAGGGACTCACTGAAGCTTTCTTT. It encodes CASSSEGQGLTEAFF. The V and J genes are TRBV5-1 and TRBJ1-1; 9 nucleotides line up with TRBD1. This CDR3 comprises 15 residues. Trimming cost V 3 bases and J 4 bases; bases outside gene matches: 7. The germline gives CDR1 SGHRS, CDR2 YFSETQ.

The CDR3 region is CASSSRQSLSYEQYF. In DNA, the CDR3 is TGTGCCAGCAGCAGCCGACAGAGCCTCTCCTACGAGCAGTACTTC. The J gene is TRBJ2-7, the V gene TRBV21-1; TRBD1 was called by the table and not checked on the DNA. TRBV21-1 constitutes a pseudogene. The CDR3 is 15 residues long.

The chain carries TRBV29-1 and TRBJ1-3; D is uncertain. Germline CDR1 and CDR2: SQVTM and ANQGSEA. There are 14 residues in the CDR3. The V gene lost 4 bases and the J gene lost 4 bases, with 14 bases spanning the gap. The CDR3 DNA reads as TGCAGCGTTGGTTCCCCAAGGTCGGGAAACACCATATATTTT. Residues: CSVGSPRSGNTIYF. Based on the CDR3 plus reference TRBV29-1 and TRBJ1-3, the full variable domain is SAVISQKPSRDICQRGTSLTIQCQVDSQVTMMFWYRQQPGQSLTLIATANQGSEATYESGFVIDKFPISRPNLTFSTLTVSNMSPEDSSIYLCSVGSPRSGNTIYFGEGSWLTVV.

V and J are TRBV4-2 and TRBJ1-2, with D unclear. The V end lost 5 bases, the J end lost 6 bases, and 10 bases lay between the germline ends. From germline, CDR1 is LGHNA and CDR2 YNFKEQ. The CDR3 is 12 amino acids. The CDR3 sequence is CASSYISDGYTF. In DNA, the CDR3 is TGTGCCAGCAGCTACATCAGTGATGGCTACACCTTC.

This clonotype was counted between two and nine times. V gene TRBV2 combines with J gene TRBJ2-2; TRBD2 matches 10 bases. CDR3 length equals 14 residues. J was trimmed by 6 bases and V by 8 bases; bases with no gene match: 6. The V gene's germline CDR1 is SNHLY and CDR2 FYNNEI. Here the CDR3 DNA reads TGTGCCAGCGGCACTACTAGCGGGGCCGGGGAGCTGTTTTTT. Translating gives CASGTTSGAGELFF.

The V and J genes are TRBV27 and TRBJ2-4, with a possible D match to TRBD1 (5 bases). Germline CDR1 reads MNHEY; CDR2 reads SMNVEV (reference sequence). This CDR3 has 16 residues. V gave up 4 bases and J gave up 0 bases, with 13 bases separating them. The DNA of the CDR3 is TGTGCCAGCAGTTCTACAGGAAAGATAGCCAAAAACATTCAGTACTTC. It specifies CASSSTGKIAKNIQYF.

This rearrangement joins TRBV5-5 to TRBJ2-3, with TRBD2 matching 7 bases. CDR1 is SGHKS, CDR2 YYEKEE, per germline (reference sequence). The CDR3 loop spans 15 amino acids. V shed 0 bases, J shed 4 bases, and the junction held 5 bases outside the gene matches. The CDR3 DNA reads as TGTGCCAGCAGCTTGGCCCCAGCGGGGTCAGATACGCAGTATTTT. This sequence encodes CASSLAPAGSDTQYF.

The rearrangement uses TRBV5-6 and TRBJ2-2; unclear D gene. Germline V gene lookup returns CDR1 SGHDT and CDR2 YYEEEE. The CDR3 runs 15 residues. The V end was cut by 6 bases, the J end by 1 base, with 13 bases between. This chain's CDR3 is CASKLTGVNTGELFF. Here the CDR3 DNA reads TGTGCCAGCAAGTTGACGGGCGTGAACACCGGGGAGCTGTTTTTT.

The chain employs TRBV28 and TRBJ1-5; D gene uncertain. This CDR3 contains 13 residues. Trimming took off 6 bases at V and 2 bases at J, with 8 bases between the two ends. Germline CDR1 and CDR2: MDHEN and SYDVKM. The CDR3 DNA follows: TGTGCCAGCAGGGTTAAGGGCAATCAGCCCCAGCATTTT. This sequence encodes CASRVKGNQPQHF.

This clonotype was seen only a few times. The V gene is TRBV10-2, the J gene TRBJ2-5; no clear D gene. Trimming left V 4 bases short and J 8 bases short, with 14 bases between. Looked up from germline, CDR1 is WSHSY and CDR2 is SAAADI. The CDR3 runs to 13 residues. CDR3 sequence: CASSGVSRGTQYF. In DNA, the CDR3 is TGCGCCAGCAGTGGTGTGAGCAGAGGAACCCAGTACTTC.

This clonotype was found a few times. This rearrangement joins TRBV6-2 or TRBV6-3 to TRBJ2-2; D possibly corresponds to TRBD2 (7 bases). CDR1 and CDR2 (germline): MNHEY, SVGEGT. This CDR3 region has 13 residues. The V gene lost 7 bases and the J gene lost 6 bases, with 12 bases spanning the gap. In nucleotides, the CDR3 is TGTGCCAGCACCACAGGGAGGGCCGGGGAGCTGTTTTTT. Amino acids: CASTTGRAGELFF.

The chain is built from TRBV3-1 and TRBJ2-7; TRBD2 matches 11 bases. The CDR3 totals 15 residues. V lost 4 bases and J lost 1; bases outside the gene matches: 3. Germline V lookup: CDR1 LGHDT, CDR2 YNNKEL (reference sequence). CDR3 sequence: CASSRRLAGSYEQYF. Written as DNA, the CDR3 is TGTGCCAGCAGCCGAAGACTAGCGGGGTCCTACGAGCAGTACTTC.

This clonotype was seen only a few times. The chain recombines TRBV5-1 with TRBJ1-2; D is uncertain. Germline lookup yields CDR1 SGHRS and CDR2 YFSETQ. Deletions cut 4 bases from V and 7 bases from J, with 14 bases between. The CDR3 covers 13 residues. CDR3 region: CASSLGTSGGYTF. The CDR3 DNA reads TGCGCCAGCAGCCTGGGCACCTCCGGTGGCTACACCTTC.